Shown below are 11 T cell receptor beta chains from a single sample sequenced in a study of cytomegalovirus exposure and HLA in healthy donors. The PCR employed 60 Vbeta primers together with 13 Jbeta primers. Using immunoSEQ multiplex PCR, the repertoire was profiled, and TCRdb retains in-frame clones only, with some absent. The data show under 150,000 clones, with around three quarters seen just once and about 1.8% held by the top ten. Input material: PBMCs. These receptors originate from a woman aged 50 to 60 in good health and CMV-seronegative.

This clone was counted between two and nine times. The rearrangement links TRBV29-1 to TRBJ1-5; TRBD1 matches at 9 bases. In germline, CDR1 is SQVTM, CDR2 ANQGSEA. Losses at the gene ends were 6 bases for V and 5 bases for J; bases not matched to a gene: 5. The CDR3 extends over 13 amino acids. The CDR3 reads CSVGTGIDQPQHF. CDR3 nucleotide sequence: TGCAGCGTAGGGACAGGGATTGATCAGCCCCAGCATTTT.

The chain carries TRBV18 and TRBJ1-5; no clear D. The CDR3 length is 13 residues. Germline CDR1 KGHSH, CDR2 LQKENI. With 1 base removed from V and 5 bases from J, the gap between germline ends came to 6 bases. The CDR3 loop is CASSPREDQPQHF. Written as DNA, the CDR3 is TGTGCCAGCTCACCACGGGAGGATCAGCCCCAGCATTTT.

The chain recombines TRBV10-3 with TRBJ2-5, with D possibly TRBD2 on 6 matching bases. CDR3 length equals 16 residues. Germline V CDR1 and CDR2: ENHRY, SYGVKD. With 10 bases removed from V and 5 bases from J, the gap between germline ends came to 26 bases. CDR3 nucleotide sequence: TGTGCCACTAGACGCCCGGGAGTAGATTATGGGGAGACCCAGTACTTC. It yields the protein CATRRPGVDYGETQYF.

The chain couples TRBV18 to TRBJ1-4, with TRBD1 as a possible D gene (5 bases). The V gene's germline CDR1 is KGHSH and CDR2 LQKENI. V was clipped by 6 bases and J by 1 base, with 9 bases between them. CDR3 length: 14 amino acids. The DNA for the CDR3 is TGTGCCAGCTCGCCGGGGGAAACTAATGAAAAACTGTTTTTT. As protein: CASSPGETNEKLFF.

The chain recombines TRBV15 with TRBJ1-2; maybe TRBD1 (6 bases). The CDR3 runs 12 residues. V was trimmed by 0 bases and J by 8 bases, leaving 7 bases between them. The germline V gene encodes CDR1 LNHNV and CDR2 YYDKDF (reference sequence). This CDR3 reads CATSRDGGGYTF. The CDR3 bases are TGTGCCACCAGCAGAGATGGGGGCGGCTACACCTTC.

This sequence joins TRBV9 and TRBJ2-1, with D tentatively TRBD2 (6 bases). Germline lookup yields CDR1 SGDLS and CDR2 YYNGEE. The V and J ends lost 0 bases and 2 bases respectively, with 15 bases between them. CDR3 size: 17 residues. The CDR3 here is CASSVEGRSGPYNEQFF. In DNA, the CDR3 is TGTGCCAGCAGCGTAGAGGGGCGTAGCGGACCCTACAATGAGCAGTTCTTC.

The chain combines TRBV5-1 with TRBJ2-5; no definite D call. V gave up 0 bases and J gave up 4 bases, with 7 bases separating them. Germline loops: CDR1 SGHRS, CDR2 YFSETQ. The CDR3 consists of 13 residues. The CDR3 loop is CASSLGLGETQYF. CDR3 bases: TGCGCCAGCAGCTTGGGCCTAGGAGAGACCCAGTACTTC.

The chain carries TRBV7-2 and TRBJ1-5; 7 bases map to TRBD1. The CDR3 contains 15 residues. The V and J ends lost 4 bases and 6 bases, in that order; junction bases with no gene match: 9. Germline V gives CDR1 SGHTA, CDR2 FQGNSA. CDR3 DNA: TGTGCCAGCAGCTCCCGACAGGGTCAAGTTCAGCCCCAGCATTTT. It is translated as CASSSRQGQVQPQHF.

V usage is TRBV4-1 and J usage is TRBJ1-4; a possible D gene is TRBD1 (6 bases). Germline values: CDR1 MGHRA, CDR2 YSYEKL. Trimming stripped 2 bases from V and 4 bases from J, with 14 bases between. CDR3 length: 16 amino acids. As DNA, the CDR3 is TGCGCCAGCAGCCAACTGGCCAGGGGTGATAATGAAAAACTGTTTTTT. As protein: CASSQLARGDNEKLFF.

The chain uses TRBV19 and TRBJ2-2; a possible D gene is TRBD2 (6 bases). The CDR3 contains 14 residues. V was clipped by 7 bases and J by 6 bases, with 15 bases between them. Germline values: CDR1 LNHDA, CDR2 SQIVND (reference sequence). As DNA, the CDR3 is TGTGCCAGTATACGGAACGGGGACTCCGGGGAGCTGTTTTTT. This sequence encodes CASIRNGDSGELFF.

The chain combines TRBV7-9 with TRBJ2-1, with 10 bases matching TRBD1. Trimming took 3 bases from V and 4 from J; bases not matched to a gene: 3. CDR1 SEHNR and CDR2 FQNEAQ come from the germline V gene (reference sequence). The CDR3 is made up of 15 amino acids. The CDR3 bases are TGTGCCAGCAGCTTTGGACAGGGGGGATACAATGAGCAGTTCTTC. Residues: CASSFGQGGYNEQFF. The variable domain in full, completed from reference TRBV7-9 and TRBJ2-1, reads DTGVSQNPRHKITKRGQNVTFRCDPISEHNRLYWYRQTLGQGPEFLTYFQNEAQLEKSRLLSDRFSAERPKGSFSTLEIQRTEQGDSAMYLCASSFGQGGYNEQFFGPGTRLTVL.